The rows below give T cell receptor beta chains drawn from one sample of a study of blood T cell repertoires in COVID-19. Generated by immunoSEQ multiplex PCR, the TCRdb table keeps only in-frame clones and is missing some. The sample holds 310,000 or so clones, around 89% seen once. Input material: PBMCs or T cells enriched from blood (not recorded which). The receptors come from a woman aged 18-29 years with acute COVID-19. CDR3s include the opening cysteine and the closing phenylalanine or tryptophan. A D gene is named only where the DNA matches it firmly. Clone size is given for some rows only: seen once, a few or many times, or a class if the clone is expanded.

d_gene | j_gene | abundance | v_gene | CDR3aa | CDR3nt
TRBD1 | TRBJ1-5 | - | TRBV19 | CASTGTGARKPQHF | TGTGCCAGTACCGGGACAGGGGCCCGGAAGCCCCAGCATTTT
- | TRBJ1-2 | - | TRBV12-3/TRBV12-4 | CASSRTYNYGYTF | TGTGCCAGCAGCCGGACATATAACTATGGCTACACCTTC
TRBD1 | TRBJ1-4 | - | TRBV18 | CASSQGTGGDEKLFF | TGTGCCAGCTCACAGGGGACAGGGGGCGATGAAAAACTGTTTTTT
- | TRBJ1-2 | - | TRBV27 | CASSLFAGAAANYGYTF | TGTGCCAGCAGTTTATTTGCAGGGGCGGCAGCTAACTATGGCTACACCTTC
- | TRBJ1-5 | - | TRBV4-1 | CASSHVQGTQPQHF | TGCGCCAGCAGCCATGTCCAGGGTACTCAGCCCCAGCATTTT
TRBD2 | TRBJ2-6 | - | TRBV27 | CASNPGSGRPAGANVLTF | TGTGCCAGCAACCCCGGTAGCGGGAGGCCGGCCGGGGCCAACGTCCTGACTTTC
- | TRBJ2-7 | - | TRBV10-2 | CASSTRAGVTSEQYF | TGCGCCAGCAGTACCCGGGCAGGGGTGACTTCCGAGCAGTACTTC
- | TRBJ1-5 | - | TRBV27 | CASSLSPGLNQPQHF | TGTGCCAGCAGTTTATCACCGGGTCTCAATCAGCCCCAGCATTTT
- | TRBJ2-7 | - | TRBV3-1/TRBV3-2 | CASSQYKYEQYF | TGTGCCAGCAGCCAATACAAATACGAGCAGTACTTC
TRBD1 | TRBJ2-5 | - | TRBV10-3 | CAISGTGGPYQETQYF | TGTGCCATCAGCGGGACAGGGGGACCGTACCAAGAGACCCAGTACTTC
TRBD2 | TRBJ2-7 | - | TRBV19 | CASSRASGRREQYF | TGTGCCAGTAGTAGGGCTAGCGGGAGGAGGGAGCAGTACTTC
TRBD2 | TRBJ2-5 | - | TRBV12-5 | CASGFDLAGGGGETQYF | TGTGCTAGTGGTTTTGACCTAGCGGGAGGAGGGGGAGAGACCCAGTACTTC
- | TRBJ2-5 | - | TRBV20-1 | CSARQGETQYF | TGCAGTGCTAGACAGGGGGAGACCCAGTACTTC
- | TRBJ2-3 | - | TRBV11-2 | CASRKTGRDTQYF | TGTGCCAGCAGAAAAACAGGGCGAGATACGCAGTATTTT
TRBD1 | TRBJ1-5 | - | TRBV4-2 | CASSSDRGLRPQHF | TGTGCCAGCAGCTCCGACAGGGGGCTCCGGCCCCAGCATTTT
TRBD1 | TRBJ2-7 | - | TRBV5-1 | CASSSGTGGYEQYF | TGCGCCAGCAGCTCCGGGACAGGGGGCTACGAGCAGTACTTC
TRBD2 | TRBJ2-3 | - | TRBV27 | CASSPYSGRALDTQYF | TGTGCCAGCAGTCCGTATAGCGGGAGGGCCCTGGATACGCAGTATTTT
TRBD1 | TRBJ1-1 | - | TRBV18 | CASSLGTGDMNTEAFF | TGTGCCAGCTCACTCGGGACAGGGGACATGAACACTGAAGCTTTCTTT
- | TRBJ1-2 | - | TRBV16 | CASSQSGEFYGYTF | TGTGCCAGCAGCCAAAGCGGGGAGTTCTATGGCTACACCTTC
- | TRBJ1-2 | - | TRBV19 | CASSAQALANYGYTF | TGTGCCAGTAGTGCCCAGGCGTTAGCTAACTATGGCTACACCTTC
- | TRBJ1-6 | - | TRBV30 | CAWSGRGSPLHF | TGTGCCTGGAGTGGGCGCGGTTCACCCCTCCACTTT
TRBD2 | TRBJ2-1 | - | TRBV28 | CASTSGSSYEQFF | TGTGCCAGCACGAGCGGGAGTTCCTATGAGCAGTTCTTC
- | TRBJ1-1 | - | TRBV7-9 | CASSLSQGSTEAFF | TGTGCCAGCAGCTTATCGCAGGGAAGCACTGAAGCTTTCTTT
- | TRBJ1-1 | - | TRBV19 | CASKRMDRNTEAFF | TGTGCCAGCAAGAGGATGGACAGAAACACTGAAGCTTTCTTT
- | TRBJ1-1 | - | TRBV28 | CASRDPGQRNTEAFF | TGTGCCAGCAGGGACCCGGGACAACGTAACACTGAAGCTTTCTTT
- | TRBJ1-4 | - | TRBV27 | CASSFNRGEKLFF | TGTGCCAGCAGTTTTAATCGGGGTGAAAAACTGTTTTTT
TRBD2 | TRBJ2-1 | - | TRBV28 | CASSPWTSGIRSYNEQFF | TGTGCCAGCAGTCCTTGGACTAGCGGGATCCGCTCCTACAATGAGCAGTTCTTC
- | TRBJ2-1 | - | TRBV7-9 | CASSFSEAPFF | TGTGCCAGCAGCTTCTCCGAGGCCCCGTTCTTC
TRBD2 | TRBJ2-6 | - | TRBV13 | CASSLKPRGAGANVLTF | TGTGCCAGCAGCTTAAAACCCCGGGGGGCTGGGGCCAACGTCCTGACTTTC
TRBD2 | TRBJ2-7 | once | TRBV5-1 | CASSGSSGPSYEQYF | TGCGCCAGCAGCGGATCTAGCGGTCCTTCCTACGAGCAGTACTTC
- | TRBJ1-5 | once | TRBV6-6 | CASSYGTSGQPQHF | TGTGCCAGCAGTTACGGGACATCGGGGCAGCCCCAGCATTTT
TRBD1 | TRBJ2-6 | - | TRBV5-4 | CASSFRGTGETGANVLTF | TGTGCCAGCAGCTTCCGTGGGACAGGGGAGACTGGGGCCAACGTCCTGACTTTC
- | TRBJ2-7 | - | TRBV3-1/TRBV3-2 | CASSQAELEQYF | TGTGCCAGCAGCCAAGCGGAGTTAGAGCAGTACTTC
- | TRBJ1-4 | - | TRBV28 | CASRGGGGNEKLFF | TGTGCCAGCCGTGGGGGGGGCGGTAATGAAAAACTGTTTTTT
- | TRBJ1-4 | - | TRBV27 | CASRTGGLATNEKLFF | TGTGCCAGCAGGACGGGGGGGCTTGCAACTAATGAAAAACTGTTTTTT
TRBD2 | TRBJ2-2 | few | TRBV6-4 | CASSAGGTNTGELFF | TGTGCCAGCAGCGCCGGGGGGACGAACACCGGGGAGCTGTTTTTT
- | TRBJ1-6 | - | TRBV9 | CASSVNQGTDNSPLHF | TGTGCCAGCAGCGTCAATCAGGGGACCGATAATTCACCCCTCCACTTT
- | TRBJ1-2 | once | TRBV18 | CASSPPGQALRYGYTF | TGTGCCAGCTCACCACCTGGGCAGGCCCTACGCTATGGCTACACCTTC
- | TRBJ1-5 | - | TRBV29-1 | CSVGGGGGNQPQHF | TGCAGCGTTGGAGGAGGGGGGGGTAATCAGCCCCAGCATTTT
- | TRBJ2-5 | once | TRBV10-3 | CAIKGVQETQYF | TGTGCCATCAAGGGAGTACAAGAGACCCAGTACTTC
TRBD1 | TRBJ2-6 | - | TRBV2 | CASSESTGVIRDSGANVLTF | TGTGCCAGCAGTGAATCGACAGGGGTAATTCGGGACTCTGGGGCCAACGTCCTGACTTTC
TRBD1 | TRBJ1-5 | - | TRBV28 | CASSPGQGYWSNQPQHF | TGTGCCAGCAGCCCGGGACAGGGCTACTGGAGCAATCAGCCCCAGCATTTT